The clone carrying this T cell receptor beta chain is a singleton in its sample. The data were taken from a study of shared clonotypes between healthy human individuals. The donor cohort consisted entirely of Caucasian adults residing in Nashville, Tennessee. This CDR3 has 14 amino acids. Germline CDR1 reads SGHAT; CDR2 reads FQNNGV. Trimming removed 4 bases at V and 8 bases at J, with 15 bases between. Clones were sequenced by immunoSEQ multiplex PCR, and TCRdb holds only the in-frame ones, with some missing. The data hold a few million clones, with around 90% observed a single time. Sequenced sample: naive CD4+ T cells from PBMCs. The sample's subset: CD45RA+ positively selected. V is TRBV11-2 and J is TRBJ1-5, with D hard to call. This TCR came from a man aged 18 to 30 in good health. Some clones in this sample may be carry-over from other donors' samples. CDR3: CASSSGGWGKPQHF. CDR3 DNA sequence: TGTGCCAGCAGCTCGGGCGGCTGGGGTAAGCCCCAGCATTTT.